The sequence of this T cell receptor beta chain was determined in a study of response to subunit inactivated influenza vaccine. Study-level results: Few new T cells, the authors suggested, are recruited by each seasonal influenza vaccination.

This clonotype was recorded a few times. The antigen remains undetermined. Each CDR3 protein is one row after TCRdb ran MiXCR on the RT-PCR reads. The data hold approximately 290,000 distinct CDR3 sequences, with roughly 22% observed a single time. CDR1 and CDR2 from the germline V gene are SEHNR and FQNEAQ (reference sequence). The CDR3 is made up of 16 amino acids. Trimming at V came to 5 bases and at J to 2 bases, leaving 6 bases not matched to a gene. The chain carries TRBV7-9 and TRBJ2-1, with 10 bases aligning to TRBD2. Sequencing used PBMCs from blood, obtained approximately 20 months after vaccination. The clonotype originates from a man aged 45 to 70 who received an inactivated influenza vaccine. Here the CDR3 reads CASSRGTSEAYNEQFF. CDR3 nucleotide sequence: TGTGCCAGCAGCCGAGGGACTAGCGAAGCCTACAATGAGCAGTTCTTC.